These 31 T cell receptor beta chains originate from one sample sequenced in a study of CD8 T cells in ankylosing spondylitis. TCRdb re-derived calls from the 5' RACE reads in MiXCR, one entry per CDR3 protein. This table holds a few hundred thousand distinct CDR3 sequences, around 21% found once. Sequenced: blood, either unsorted or a sorted T cell fraction (not recorded which). Receptors were obtained from a female donor with ankylosing spondylitis or in good health (not recorded which).

There are a few counts of this clonotype. The chain combines TRBV20-1 with TRBJ2-7; 7 nucleotides align to TRBD1. V was pared by 5 bases and J by 6 bases, with 7 bases of the junction left unmatched. Germline V gene data show CDR1 as DFQATT and CDR2 as SNEGSKA (reference sequence). This CDR3 is 12 amino acids long. The CDR3 sequence: CSAGLQGSEQYF. In DNA, the CDR3 is TGCAGTGCTGGCCTACAGGGGTCCGAGCAGTACTTC.

The V and J genes are TRBV2 and TRBJ2-3; D is uncertain. Germline CDR1 is SNHLY and CDR2 is FYNNEI. The CDR3 is made up of 11 amino acids. Deletions cut 3 bases from V and 5 bases from J, with 3 bases between. CDR3 DNA sequence: TGTGCCAGCAGTGACTTAGATACGCAGTATTTT. Translation gives CASSDLDTQYF.

The rearrangement joins TRBV12-3 or TRBV12-4 to TRBJ2-3; D call uncertain. Trimming left V 3 bases short and J 4 bases short, with 5 bases between. The CDR3 covers 12 residues. In nucleotides, the CDR3 is TGTGCCAGCAGTTTCCGGGCAGATACGCAGTATTTT. It codes for CASSFRADTQYF.

The gene calls are TRBV6-5 and TRBJ2-7; D might be TRBD2 (7 bases). Germline values: CDR1 MNHEY, CDR2 SVGAGI. The ends were cut back, 2 bases at V and 0 bases at J, with 14 bases in the middle. CDR3 length equals 16 residues. CDR3 coding DNA: TGTGCCAGCAGTTACCTGGCGGGGGCGAGCTCCTACGAGCAGTACTTC. Amino acids: CASSYLAGASSYEQYF.

This clonotype was counted a few times. This chain uses TRBV20-1 with TRBJ2-7; D is possibly TRBD1 (5 bases). The CDR3 is 13 residues long. V was trimmed by 3 bases and J by 5 bases, leaving 14 bases between them. The germline gives CDR1 DFQATT, CDR2 SNEGSKA (reference sequence). The CDR3 bases are TGCAGTGCTAGGCCTGGTTTAGGGGACGAGCAGTACTTC. It yields the protein CSARPGLGDEQYF.

This clonotype was detected ten times or more. At one end the junction does not follow the germline gene, possibly because of a read error. This chain connects TRBV7-2 to TRBJ2-7, with D hard to call. The CDR3 has 11 residues. CDR1 and CDR2 (germline): SGHTA, FQGNSA. CDR3 region: CASSERAPSDF. Here the CDR3 DNA reads TGTGCCAGCAGCGAAAGGGCCCCCTCGGACTTC.

This chain joins TRBV9 and TRBJ1-2; TRBD1 matches at 11 bases. The CDR3 runs 13 residues. V shed 4 bases and J 8 bases; nucleotides not matched to a gene: 4. Germline V lookup: CDR1 SGDLS, CDR2 YYNGEE. CDR3 nucleotides: TGTGCCAGCAGCATCGGGACAGGGGGAGGCTACACCTTC. Protein sequence: CASSIGTGGGYTF. Filled out from reference TRBV9 and TRBJ1-2, the complete variable domain reads DSGVTQTPKHLITATGQRVTLRCSPRSGDLSVYWYQQSLDQGLQFLIQYYNGEERAKGNILERFSAQQFPDLHSELNLSSLELGDSALYFCASSIGTGGGYTFGSGTRLTVV.

This clonotype was observed a few times. The chain's CDR3 is CSVLQTYEQYF. The CDR3 coding sequence is TGCAGCGTCCTCCAAACCTACGAGCAGTACTTC. This sequence joins TRBV29-1 and TRBJ2-7, with unresolved D. The CDR3 has 11 residues. The V gene lost 6 bases and the J gene lost 2 bases, with 8 bases spanning the gap. Germline CDR1 reads SQVTM; CDR2 reads ANQGSEA.

This clonotype showed up many times. CDR3 in amino acids: CASSLGDRLSTDTQYF. CDR3 in DNA: TGTGCCAGCAGCTTAGGGGACAGGTTGTCAACAGATACGCAGTATTTT. The chain employs TRBV7-9 and TRBJ2-3, with 8 bases fitting TRBD1. Germline V gives CDR1 SEHNR, CDR2 FQNEAQ (reference sequence). Trimming at V came to 1 base and at J to 3 bases, leaving 6 bases not matched to a gene. The CDR3 totals 16 residues.

This chain uses TRBV20-1 with TRBJ2-7, with D perhaps matching TRBD1 or TRBD2 (5 bases each). The V and J ends lost 5 bases and 6 bases respectively, with 14 bases between them. The CDR3 is 12 amino acids. CDR1 and CDR2 from the germline V gene are DFQATT and SNEGSKA (reference sequence). CDR3 residues: CSAPGAASEQYF. As DNA, the CDR3 is TGCAGTGCTCCCGGGGCAGCTTCCGAGCAGTACTTC.

This clonotype has ten or more counts. V is TRBV7-3 and J is TRBJ2-1, with TRBD2 matching over 10 bases. This CDR3 is built from 18 residues. The V segment lost 2 bases and the J segment 6 bases; nucleotides outside the gene matches: 13. The germline V gene has CDR1 SGHTA and CDR2 FQGTGA. The CDR3 DNA follows: TGTGCCAGCAGCTTAGGGGACTGGGGGACTAGCGCGACCAATGAGCAGTTCTTC. Translation gives CASSLGDWGTSATNEQFF. The variable domain in full, completed from reference TRBV7-3 and TRBJ2-1, reads GAGVSQTPSNKVTEKGKYVELRCDPISGHTALYWYRQSLGQGPEFLIYFQGTGAADDSGLPNDRFFAVRPEGSVSTLKIQRTERGDSAVYLCASSLGDWGTSATNEQFFGPGTRLTVL.

The CDR3 sequence is CASRPRRESWEKLFF. The CDR3 bases are TGTGCCAGCAGGCCCCGCAGGGAGTCTTGGGAAAAACTGTTTTTT. The J gene is TRBJ1-4, the V gene TRBV12-3 or TRBV12-4; weak D call: TRBD1 (5 bases). This CDR3 comprises 15 residues. Between the trimmed V and J ends, which lost 6 bases and 8 bases, there was a span of 19 bases.

V is TRBV19 and J is TRBJ1-1, with D uncertain. The CDR3 covers 16 residues. Germline CDR1 reads LNHDA; CDR2 reads SQIVND (reference sequence). Trimming stripped 4 bases from V and 1 base from J, with 16 bases between. The CDR3 sequence is CASSTARRPKNTEAFF. The CDR3 DNA sequence: TGTGCCAGTAGTACCGCCAGGCGTCCGAAGAACACTGAAGCTTTCTTT. Drawing the rest from reference TRBV19 and TRBJ1-1, the complete variable domain is DGGITQSPKYLFRKEGQNVTLSCEQNLNHDAMYWYRQDPGQGLRLIYYSQIVNDFQKGDIAEGYSVSREKKESFPLTVTSAQKNPTAFYLCASSTARRPKNTEAFFGQGTRLTVV.

V is TRBV12-3 or TRBV12-4 and J is TRBJ2-1; a possible D gene is TRBD1 (6 bases). The CDR3 sequence is 13 residues long. Deletions cut 1 base from V and 9 bases from J, with 10 bases between. DNA of the CDR3: TGTGCCAGCAGTTTAGTCAGGGGCGGTGAGCAGTTCTTC. This encodes CASSLVRGGEQFF.

J is TRBJ1-1 and V is TRBV6-2 or TRBV6-3; the D is unclear. Per germline, CDR1 MNHEY and CDR2 SVGEGT. This CDR3 has 15 amino acids. Trimming removed 8 bases from V and 0 bases from J, with 16 bases in between. CDR3 loop: CASDIVYSLNTEAFF. Written as DNA, the CDR3 is TGTGCCAGCGATATTGTATACAGCCTGAACACTGAAGCTTTCTTT.

This clonotype was seen many times. The V gene is TRBV12-3 or TRBV12-4, the J gene TRBJ1-5; D is ambiguous. The CDR3 has 12 residues. V was trimmed by 1 base and J by 4 bases, leaving 2 bases between them. This CDR3 is CASSLGNQPQHF. As DNA, the CDR3 is TGTGCCAGCAGTTTAGGGAATCAGCCCCAGCATTTT.

This clonotype was counted many times. The V and J genes are TRBV2 and TRBJ2-3; D is perhaps TRBD2 (6 bases). The V end was cut by 6 bases, the J end by 5 bases, with 15 bases between. This CDR3 contains 14 residues. CDR1 is SNHLY, CDR2 FYNNEI, per germline. The CDR3 sequence: CASRRSGRGDTQYF. For the CDR3, the DNA is TGTGCCAGCAGGCGGAGCGGGCGGGGAGATACGCAGTATTTT. The full variable domain, in which reference TRBV2 and TRBJ2-3 provide the parts outside the CDR3, is EPEVTQTPSHQVTQMGQEVILRCVPISNHLYFYWYRQILGQKVEFLVSFYNNEISEKSEIFDDQFSVERPDGSNFTLKIRSTKLEDSAMYFCASRRSGRGDTQYFGPGTRLTVL.

This chain links TRBV19 with TRBJ1-4; D is uncertain. The CDR3 loop spans 14 amino acids. Germline V gene data show CDR1 as LNHDA and CDR2 as SQIVND (reference sequence). Trimming left V 4 bases short and J 6 bases short, with 12 bases between. The DNA of the CDR3 is TGTGCCAGTAGTACCCAGGTGAAGGATGAAAAACTGTTTTTT. It specifies CASSTQVKDEKLFF.

This clonotype has just a few counts. The chain combines TRBV6-2 or TRBV6-3 with TRBJ1-2; no clear D gene. Trimming pared 0 bases from V and 8 bases from J, leaving 4 bases between. CDR3 size: 11 residues. Germline assignment: CDR1 MNHEY and CDR2 SVGEGT. The CDR3 coding sequence is TGTGCCAGCAGTTACTCGTACGGCTACACCTTC. Translating gives CASSYSYGYTF.

There are a few counts of this clonotype. The J gene is TRBJ2-7, the V gene TRBV20-1, with D uncertain. This CDR3 is built from 11 residues. Between the trimmed V and J ends, which lost 1 base and 4 bases, there was a span of 5 bases. The germline CDR1 and CDR2 sequences are DFQATT and SNEGSKA (reference sequence). This CDR3 reads CSARGLYEQYF. The CDR3 DNA is TGCAGTGCTAGAGGGCTGTACGAGCAGTACTTC.

V is TRBV7-2 and J is TRBJ2-1; D possibly corresponds to TRBD2 (5 bases). CDR3 length: 14 residues. Germline CDR1 SGHTA, CDR2 FQGNSA. Trimming took off 2 bases at V and 6 bases at J, with 11 bases between the two ends. CDR3 sequence: CASSLLQRPNEQFF. The CDR3 DNA reads as TGTGCCAGCAGCTTATTGCAGCGGCCCAATGAGCAGTTCTTC.

The rearrangement joins TRBV6-2 or TRBV6-3 to TRBJ2-7, with 11 bases that match TRBD2. From germline, CDR1 is MNHEY and CDR2 SVGEGT. The CDR3 has 15 residues. J gave up 3 bases and V 6 bases, and 7 bases lay outside the gene matches. CDR3 sequence reads: CASSESGTSGYEQYF. DNA of the CDR3: TGTGCCAGCAGCGAGAGTGGGACTAGCGGCTACGAGCAGTACTTC.

This chain links TRBV6-5 with TRBJ1-4; maybe TRBD1 (6 bases). Trimming shortened V by 2 bases and J by 6 bases, and 7 bases separated the two germline ends. There are 13 residues in the CDR3. CDR1 is MNHEY, CDR2 SVGAGI, per germline. The CDR3 spells CASSYNRDEKLFF. In DNA, the CDR3 is TGTGCCAGCAGTTACAACAGGGATGAAAAACTGTTTTTT.

The sample holds a few counts of this clonotype. The chain recombines TRBV10-3 with TRBJ1-4; no clear D gene. There are 16 residues in the CDR3. V was trimmed by 0 bases and J by 7 bases, leaving 15 bases between them. CDR1 is ENHRY, CDR2 SYGVKD, per germline. This CDR3 reads CAISESVGSGSEKLFF. The CDR3 DNA reads as TGTGCCATCAGTGAGTCGGTGGGGAGCGGGAGTGAAAAACTGTTTTTT.

There are many counts of this clonotype. The chain recombines TRBV4-2 with TRBJ2-1; D possibly corresponds to TRBD2 (6 bases). This CDR3 is 12 amino acids long. Germline CDR1 LGHNA, CDR2 YNFKEQ. V lost 6 bases, J lost 5 bases, and 8 bases lay in between. Written as DNA, the CDR3 is TGTGCCAGCAGTGCTAGCGACAATGAGCAGTTCTTC. It encodes CASSASDNEQFF.

This clonotype was counted a few times. The gene calls are TRBV6-1 and TRBJ2-7, with 10 nucleotides matching TRBD2. Germline V gene lookup returns CDR1 MNHNS and CDR2 SASEGT. This CDR3 contains 15 residues. V lost 3 bases and J lost 5; bases outside the gene matches: 7. The CDR3 here is CASSDPAGGPHEQYF. The DNA of the CDR3 is TGTGCCAGCAGTGACCCAGCGGGAGGGCCGCACGAGCAGTACTTC.

Many counts were recorded for this clonotype. V and J are TRBV7-2 and TRBJ2-3; possibly TRBD2 for D (5 bases). Trimming pared 2 bases from V and 1 base from J, leaving 7 bases between. The CDR3 covers 14 residues. CDR1 is SGHTA, CDR2 FQGNSA, per germline. CDR3 residues: CASSLSGGTDTQYF. The CDR3 DNA reads as TGTGCCAGCAGCTTATCCGGGGGCACAGATACGCAGTATTTT.

This clonotype occurred a few times. The CDR3 DNA follows: TGTGCCACCAGTGATGGGCAGGGGGCCGCGGGGGATACGCAGTATTTT. It yields the protein CATSDGQGAAGDTQYF. V is TRBV24-1 and J is TRBJ2-3; 8 nucleotides align to TRBD1. V dropped 3 bases and J dropped 6; count of bases not matched to a gene: 10. The CDR3 consists of 16 residues. Germline V gives CDR1 KGHDR, CDR2 SFDVKD.

V gene TRBV6-5 combines with J gene TRBJ2-7, with TRBD2 matching 14 bases. The germline V gene has CDR1 MNHEY and CDR2 SVGAGI. Trimming cost V 2 bases and J 4 bases; bases outside gene matches: 10. This CDR3 is 18 amino acids long. The CDR3 DNA follows: TGTGCCAGCAGTTACGTCACCGGGACTAGCGGGAGAGGTTACGAGCAGTACTTC. The encoded protein is CASSYVTGTSGRGYEQYF.

The rearrangement joins TRBV7-2 to TRBJ2-1; possibly TRBD1 for D (5 bases). V was shortened by 0 bases and J by 8 bases, with 17 bases between the two germline ends. This CDR3 is built from 16 residues. Germline assignment: CDR1 SGHTA and CDR2 FQGNSA. Here the CDR3 reads CASSLARTRLGYEQFF. In DNA form, the CDR3 reads TGTGCCAGCAGCTTAGCGCGGACACGACTGGGGTATGAGCAGTTCTTC.

This clonotype was counted between two and nine times. This chain uses TRBV27 with TRBJ2-1; D remains unclear. V lost 0 bases and J 0 bases, leaving 9 bases between the germline ends. The length of the CDR3 is 16 residues. Germline V gene lookup returns CDR1 MNHEY and CDR2 SMNVEV (reference sequence). The CDR3 spells CASSLSIPSSYNEQFF. CDR3 sequence (DNA): TGTGCCAGCAGTTTATCGATCCCGAGCTCCTACAATGAGCAGTTCTTC.